This T cell receptor beta chain was captured by sequencing in a study of CD8 T cells in Susac syndrome (dated by TCRdb to the late 2010s). About the study as a whole: The study used repertoire sequencing to test whether antigen drove CD8+ T cell activation and differentiation in Susac syndrome. The clonality of the CD8+ T cell repertoire was compared across about 12 healthy donors, around 14 Susac syndrome patients and under 17 multiple sclerosis patients. General study outcomes and caveats: The number of individuals in the TCR sequencing and HLA analysis was acknowledged as relatively small.

High-throughput TCR beta sequencing profiled peripheral blood CD8+ and CD4+ T cells from healthy donors, Susac syndrome patients and multiple sclerosis patients. The multiple sclerosis controls were treatment-naive patients whose relapsing-remitting disease, either stable or active, fulfilled the revised McDonald criteria. CD8+ TEMRA cells were enriched by FACS, while bulk CD8+ and CD4+ T cells were purified by magnetic negative isolation. Blood was drawn into EDTA tubes, processed within 24 hours, and PBMCs were isolated by density gradient centrifugation. PBMCs intended for TCR sequencing were cryopreserved in liquid nitrogen and thawed later in a water bath at 37 degrees C. The sorted or isolated CD4+, CD8+ and CD8+ TEMRA cells reached a purity of at least 90%. RNA was extracted using the RNeasy kit, and about 0.45 to 1 ug of the RNA was reverse transcribed with random hexamers. The immunoSEQ multiplex PCR assay, which covers 54 Vbeta and 13 Jbeta segments, was used to amplify TCR beta CDR3 regions. Bias from PCR amplification was corrected by using a synthetic template baseline for primer optimization and for computational correction. The paper's data handling went like this. Reads were annotated to V, D and J genes according to IMGT and were analyzed with immunoSEQ Analyzer, with only productive sequences retained. Clonality was calculated as one minus the Shannon entropy normalized by log2 of the number of productive unique sequences. Public and private clones were assessed among the 100 most prevalent clones of each patient and control. A clone was defined as Susac-specific if it was absent from the healthy and MS cohorts, from some 980 published viral clones and from other ImmuneACCESS disease sequences. TCRdb trimmed the raw reads at Q25, called clones with MiXCR and kept productive beta chains. Rows with one shared CDR3 protein collapse into an entry with the most common genes and DNA. The V and J calls shown here were made by TCRdb, not taken from the authors' results. For this sample there are around 270,000 distinct CDR3 sequences; approximately 85% appear just once. The ten most abundant clones make up roughly 0.21% of the sample.

For this clonotype: Which antigen it targets is not known. Base qualities are not at hand, and no much larger clone is one base apart.

Between the V and J ends, shortened by 4 bases and 9 bases respectively, the junction contains 25 bases. The germline V gene specifies MNHNS as CDR1 and SASEGT as CDR2. The CDR3, cysteine through phenylalanine, is 17 amino acids long. Only the CDR3 part of the read is kept: 51 bases, read in frame from the first base. The sequencing sample was made of CD8+ T cells from PBMCs. This sequence was found in a human donor with multiple sclerosis. The V and J segments used are TRBV6-1 and TRBJ1-5; TRBD1 is perhaps the D gene, given 5 matching bases. This receptor has the CDR3 CASSGDRLGGGPWPQHF. Read as DNA, the sequence is TGTGCCAGCAGTGGGGACCGACTCGGCGGGGGTCCATGGCCCCAGCATTTT.